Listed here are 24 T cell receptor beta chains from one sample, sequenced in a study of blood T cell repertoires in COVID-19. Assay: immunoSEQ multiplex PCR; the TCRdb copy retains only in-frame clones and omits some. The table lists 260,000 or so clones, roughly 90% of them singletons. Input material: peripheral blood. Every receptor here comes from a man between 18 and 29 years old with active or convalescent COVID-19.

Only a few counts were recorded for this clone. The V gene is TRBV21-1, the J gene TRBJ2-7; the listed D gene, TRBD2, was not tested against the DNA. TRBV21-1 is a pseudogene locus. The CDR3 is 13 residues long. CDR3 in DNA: TGTGCCACCCAAAGAGGCCTGTCCTACGAGCAGTACTTC. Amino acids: CATQRGLSYEQYF.

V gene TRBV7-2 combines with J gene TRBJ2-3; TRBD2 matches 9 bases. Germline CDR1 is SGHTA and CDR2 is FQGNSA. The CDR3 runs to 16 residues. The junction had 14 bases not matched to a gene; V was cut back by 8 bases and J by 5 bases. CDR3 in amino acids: CASRKTVAGVLDTQYF. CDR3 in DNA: TGTGCCAGCCGTAAGACAGTAGCGGGGGTATTAGATACGCAGTATTTT.

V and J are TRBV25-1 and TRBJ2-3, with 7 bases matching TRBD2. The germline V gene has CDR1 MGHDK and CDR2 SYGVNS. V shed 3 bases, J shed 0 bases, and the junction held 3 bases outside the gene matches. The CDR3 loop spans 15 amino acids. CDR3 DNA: TGTGCCAGCAGTGAGGGGACTACTAGCACAGATACGCAGTATTTT. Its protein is CASSEGTTSTDTQYF.

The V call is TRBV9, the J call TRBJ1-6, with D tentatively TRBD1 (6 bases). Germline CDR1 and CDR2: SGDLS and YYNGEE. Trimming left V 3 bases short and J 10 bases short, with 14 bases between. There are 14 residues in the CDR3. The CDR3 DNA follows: TGTGCCAGCAGCGAGAACAGGGAATCCTCACCCCTCCACTTT. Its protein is CASSENRESSPLHF.

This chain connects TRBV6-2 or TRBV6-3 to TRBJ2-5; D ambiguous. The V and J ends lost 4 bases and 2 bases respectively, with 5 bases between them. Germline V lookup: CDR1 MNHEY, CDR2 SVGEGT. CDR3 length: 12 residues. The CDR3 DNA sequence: TGTGCCAGCAGTTTTCTTCAAGAGACCCAGTACTTC. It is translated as CASSFLQETQYF.

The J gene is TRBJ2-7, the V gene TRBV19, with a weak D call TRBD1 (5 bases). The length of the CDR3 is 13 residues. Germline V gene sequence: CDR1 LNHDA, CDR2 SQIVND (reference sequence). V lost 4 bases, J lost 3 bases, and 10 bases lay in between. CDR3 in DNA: TGTGCCAGTAGTAGACGACAGAGCTACGAGCAGTACTTC. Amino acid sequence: CASSRRQSYEQYF.

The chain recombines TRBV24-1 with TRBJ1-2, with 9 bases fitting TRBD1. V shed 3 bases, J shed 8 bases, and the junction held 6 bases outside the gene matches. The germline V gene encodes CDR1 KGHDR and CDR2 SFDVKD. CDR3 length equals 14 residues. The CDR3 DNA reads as TGTGCCACCAGTGATGCCACAGGGGGCGGCGGCTACACCTTC. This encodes CATSDATGGGGYTF.

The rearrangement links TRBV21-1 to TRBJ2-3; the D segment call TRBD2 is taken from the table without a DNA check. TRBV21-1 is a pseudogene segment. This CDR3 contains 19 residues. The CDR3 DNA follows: TGTGCCAGCAGCGATAGACTAGCGGGGTTACGAAAGAGCACAGATACGCAGTATTTT. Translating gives CASSDRLAGLRKSTDTQYF.

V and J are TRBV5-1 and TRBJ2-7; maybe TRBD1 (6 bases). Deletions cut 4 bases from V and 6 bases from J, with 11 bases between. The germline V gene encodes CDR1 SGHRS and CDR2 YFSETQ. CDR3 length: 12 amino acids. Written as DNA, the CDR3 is TGCGCCAGCAGCGTGGACAGCCCCGAGCAGTACTTC. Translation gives CASSVDSPEQYF.

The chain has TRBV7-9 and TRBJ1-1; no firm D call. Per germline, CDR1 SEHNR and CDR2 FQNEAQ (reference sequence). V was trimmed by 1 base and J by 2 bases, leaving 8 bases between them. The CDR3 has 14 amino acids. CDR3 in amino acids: CASSLGQINTEAFF. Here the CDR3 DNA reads TGTGCCAGCAGCTTAGGGCAGATAAACACTGAAGCTTTCTTT. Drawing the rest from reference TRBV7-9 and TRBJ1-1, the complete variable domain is DTGVSQNPRHKITKRGQNVTFRCDPISEHNRLYWYRQTLGQGPEFLTYFQNEAQLEKSRLLSDRFSAERPKGSFSTLEIQRTEQGDSAMYLCASSLGQINTEAFFGQGTRLTVV.

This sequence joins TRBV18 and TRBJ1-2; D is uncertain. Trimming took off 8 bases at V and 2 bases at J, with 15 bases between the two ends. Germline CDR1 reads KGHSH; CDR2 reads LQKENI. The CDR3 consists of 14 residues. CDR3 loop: CASQSPRGNYGYTF. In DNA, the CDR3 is TGTGCCAGCCAATCACCACGAGGGAACTATGGCTACACCTTC.

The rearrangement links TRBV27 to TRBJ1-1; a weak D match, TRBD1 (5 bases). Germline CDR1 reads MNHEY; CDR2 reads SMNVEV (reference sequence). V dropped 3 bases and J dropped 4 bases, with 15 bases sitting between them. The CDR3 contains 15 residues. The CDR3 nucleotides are TGTGCCAGCAGTTTGACGGCCAGGGTGGTCACTGAAGCTTTCTTT. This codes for CASSLTARVVTEAFF.

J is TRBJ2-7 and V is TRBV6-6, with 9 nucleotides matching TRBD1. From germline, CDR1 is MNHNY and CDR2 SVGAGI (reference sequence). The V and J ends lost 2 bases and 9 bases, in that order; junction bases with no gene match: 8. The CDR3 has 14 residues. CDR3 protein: CASSYGTGFPGQYF. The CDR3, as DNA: TGTGCCAGCAGTTACGGGACAGGGTTTCCGGGGCAGTACTTC.

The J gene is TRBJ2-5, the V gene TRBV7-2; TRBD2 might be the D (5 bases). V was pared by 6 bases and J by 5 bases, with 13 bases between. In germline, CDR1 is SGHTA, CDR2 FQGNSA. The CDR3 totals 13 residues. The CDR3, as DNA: TGTGCCAGCAGTTCGACTATTAGCGAGACCCAGTACTTC. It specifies CASSSTISETQYF. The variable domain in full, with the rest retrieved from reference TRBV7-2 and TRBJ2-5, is GAGVSQSPSNKVTEKGKDVELRCDPISGHTALYWYRQSLGQGLEFLIYFQGNSAPDKSGLPSDRFSAERTGGSVSTLTIQRTQQEDSAVYLCASSSTISETQYFGPGTRLLVL.

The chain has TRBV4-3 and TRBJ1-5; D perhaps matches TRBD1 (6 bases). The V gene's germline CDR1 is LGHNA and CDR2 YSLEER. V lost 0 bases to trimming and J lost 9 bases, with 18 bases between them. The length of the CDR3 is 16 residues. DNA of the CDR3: TGCGCCAGCAGCCAAGATCTGGGGGCAGGACGTTCGCCCCAGCATTTT. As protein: CASSQDLGAGRSPQHF.

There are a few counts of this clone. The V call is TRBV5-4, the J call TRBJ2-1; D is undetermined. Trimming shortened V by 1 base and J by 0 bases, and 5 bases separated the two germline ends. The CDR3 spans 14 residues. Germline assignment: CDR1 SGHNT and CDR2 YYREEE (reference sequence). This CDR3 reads CASSLPSSYNEQFF. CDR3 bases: TGTGCCAGCAGCTTGCCGAGCTCCTACAATGAGCAGTTCTTC.

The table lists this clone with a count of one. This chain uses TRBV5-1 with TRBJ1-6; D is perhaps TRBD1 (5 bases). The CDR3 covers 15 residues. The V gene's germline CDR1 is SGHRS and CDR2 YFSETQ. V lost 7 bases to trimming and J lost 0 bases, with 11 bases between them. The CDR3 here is CASWGVSSYNSPLHF. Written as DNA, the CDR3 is TGCGCCAGCTGGGGGGTCAGCTCCTATAATTCACCCCTCCACTTT.

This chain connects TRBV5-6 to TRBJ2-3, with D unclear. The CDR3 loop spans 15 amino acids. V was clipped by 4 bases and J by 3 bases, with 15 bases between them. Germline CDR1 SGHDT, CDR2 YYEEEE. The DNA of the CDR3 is TGTGCCAGCAGCCCGATATCCTACCCAACAGATACGCAGTATTTT. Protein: CASSPISYPTDTQYF.

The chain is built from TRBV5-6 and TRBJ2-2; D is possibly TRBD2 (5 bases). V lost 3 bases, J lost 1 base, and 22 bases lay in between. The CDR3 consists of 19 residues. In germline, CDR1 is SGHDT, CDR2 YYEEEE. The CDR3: CASSWGERASRMNTGELFF. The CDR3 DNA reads TGTGCCAGCAGCTGGGGAGAGAGGGCCTCACGGATGAACACCGGGGAGCTGTTTTTT. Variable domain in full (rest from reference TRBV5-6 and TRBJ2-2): DAGVTQSPTHLIKTRGQQVTLRCSPKSGHDTVSWYQQALGQGPQFIFQYYEEEERQRGNFPDRFSGHQFPNYSSELNVNALLLGDSALYLCASSWGERASRMNTGELFFGEGSRLTVL.

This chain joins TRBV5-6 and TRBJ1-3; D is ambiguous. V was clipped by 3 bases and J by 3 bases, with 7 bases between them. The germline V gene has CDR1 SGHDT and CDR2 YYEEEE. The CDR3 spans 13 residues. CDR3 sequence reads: CASSSRGGNTIYF. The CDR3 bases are TGTGCCAGCAGCTCGCGGGGTGGAAACACCATATATTTT.

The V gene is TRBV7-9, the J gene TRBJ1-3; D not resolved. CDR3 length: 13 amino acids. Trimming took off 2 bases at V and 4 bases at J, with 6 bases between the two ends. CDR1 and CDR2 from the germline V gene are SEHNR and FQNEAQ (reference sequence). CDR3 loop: CASSLLVGNTIYF. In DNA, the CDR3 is TGTGCCAGCAGCTTATTAGTAGGAAACACCATATATTTT.

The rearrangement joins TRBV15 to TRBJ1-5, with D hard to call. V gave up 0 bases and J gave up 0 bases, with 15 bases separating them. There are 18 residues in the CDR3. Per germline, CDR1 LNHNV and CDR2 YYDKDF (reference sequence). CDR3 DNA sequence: TGTGCCACCAGCAGAGATCCCACAAGCGTTTATAGCAATCAGCCCCAGCATTTT. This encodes CATSRDPTSVYSNQPQHF.

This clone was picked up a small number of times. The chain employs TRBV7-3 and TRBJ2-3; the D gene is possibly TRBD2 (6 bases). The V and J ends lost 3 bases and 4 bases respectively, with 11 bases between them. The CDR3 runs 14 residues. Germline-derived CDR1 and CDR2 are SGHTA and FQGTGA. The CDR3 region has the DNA TGTGCCAGCAGCTTCGGGGGTCGGGCAGATACGCAGTATTTT. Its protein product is CASSFGGRADTQYF.

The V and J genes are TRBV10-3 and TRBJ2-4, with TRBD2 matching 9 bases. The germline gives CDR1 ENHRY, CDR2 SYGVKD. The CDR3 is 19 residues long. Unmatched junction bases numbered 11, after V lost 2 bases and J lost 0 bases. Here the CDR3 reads CAISEALAGGELAKNIQYF. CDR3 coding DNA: TGTGCCATCAGTGAGGCACTAGCGGGCGGTGAACTAGCCAAAAACATTCAGTACTTC.